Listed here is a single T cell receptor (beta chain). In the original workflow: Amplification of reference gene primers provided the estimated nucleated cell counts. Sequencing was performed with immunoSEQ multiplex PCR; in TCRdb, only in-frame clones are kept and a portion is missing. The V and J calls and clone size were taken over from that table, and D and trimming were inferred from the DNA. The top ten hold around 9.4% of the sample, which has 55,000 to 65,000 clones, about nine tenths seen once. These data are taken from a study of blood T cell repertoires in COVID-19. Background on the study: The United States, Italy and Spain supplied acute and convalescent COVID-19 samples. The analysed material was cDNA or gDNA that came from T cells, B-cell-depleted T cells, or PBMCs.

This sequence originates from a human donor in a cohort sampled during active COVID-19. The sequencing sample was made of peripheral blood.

The CDR3 DNA sequence: TGTGCCAGCAGCCTCAACCCGGGACTAGAGACAGATACGCAGTATTTT. Translating gives CASSLNPGLETDTQYF. J is TRBJ2-3 and V is TRBV7-3; TRBD2 agrees at 8 bases. Germline loops: CDR1 SGHTA, CDR2 FQGTGA. With V trimmed by 5 bases and J by 3 bases, 10 bases remained unmatched. The CDR3 spans 16 residues.